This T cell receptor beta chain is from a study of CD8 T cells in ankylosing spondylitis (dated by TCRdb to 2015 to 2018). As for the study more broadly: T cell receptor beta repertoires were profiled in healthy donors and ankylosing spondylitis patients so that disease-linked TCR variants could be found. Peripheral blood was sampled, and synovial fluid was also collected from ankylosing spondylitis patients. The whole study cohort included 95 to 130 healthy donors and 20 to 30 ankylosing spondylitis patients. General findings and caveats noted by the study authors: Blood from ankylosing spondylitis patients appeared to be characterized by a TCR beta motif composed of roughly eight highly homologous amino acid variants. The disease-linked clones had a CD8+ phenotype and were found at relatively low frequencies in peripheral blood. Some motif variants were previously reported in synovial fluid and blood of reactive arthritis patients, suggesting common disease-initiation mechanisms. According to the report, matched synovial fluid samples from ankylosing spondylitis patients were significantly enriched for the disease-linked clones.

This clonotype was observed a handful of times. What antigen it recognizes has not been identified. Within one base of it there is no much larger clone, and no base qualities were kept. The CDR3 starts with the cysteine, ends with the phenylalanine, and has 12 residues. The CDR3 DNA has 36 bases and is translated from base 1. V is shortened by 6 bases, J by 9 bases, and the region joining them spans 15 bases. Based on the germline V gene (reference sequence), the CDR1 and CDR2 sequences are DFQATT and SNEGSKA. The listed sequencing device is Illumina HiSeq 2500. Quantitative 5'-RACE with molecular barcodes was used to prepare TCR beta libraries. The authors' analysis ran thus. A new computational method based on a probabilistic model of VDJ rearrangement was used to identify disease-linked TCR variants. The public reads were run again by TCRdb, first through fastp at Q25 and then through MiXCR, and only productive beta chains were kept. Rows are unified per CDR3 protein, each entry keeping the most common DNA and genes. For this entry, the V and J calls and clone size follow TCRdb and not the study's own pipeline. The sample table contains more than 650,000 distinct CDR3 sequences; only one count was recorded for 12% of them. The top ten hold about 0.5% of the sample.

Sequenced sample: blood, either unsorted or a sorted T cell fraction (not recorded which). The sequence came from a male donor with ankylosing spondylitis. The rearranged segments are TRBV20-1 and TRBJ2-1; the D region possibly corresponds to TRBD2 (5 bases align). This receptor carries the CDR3 CSATRGEGEQFF. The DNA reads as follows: TGCAGTGCCACCCGGGGAGAGGGTGAGCAGTTCTTC.